These 22 T cell receptor beta chains originate from one sample sequenced in a study of cytomegalovirus exposure and HLA in healthy donors. The study ran its PCR with 60 Vbeta and 13 Jbeta primers. Some clones are missing from TCRdb's copy, which holds only in-frame ones; the method was immunoSEQ multiplex PCR. The sample consists of 95,000 to 100,000 clones, about 75% of them appearing once. Sequencing was carried out using PBMCs. The receptors come from a middle-aged man in good health and CMV-seronegative.

CDR3: CASSFFDSYNEQFF. DNA of the CDR3: TGTGCCAGCAGCTTTTTTGACAGCTACAATGAGCAGTTCTTC. The chain joins TRBV5-5 to TRBJ2-1; a weak D match, TRBD1 (5 bases). V was clipped by 2 bases and J by 3 bases, with 9 bases between them. The CDR3 loop spans 14 amino acids. Germline assignment: CDR1 SGHKS and CDR2 YYEKEE (reference sequence).

The CDR3 region is CASLGGTSSYEQYF. The CDR3 nucleotides are TGTGCCAGCTTGGGGGGGACATCTTCCTACGAGCAGTACTTC. The V call is TRBV28, the J call TRBJ2-7; TRBD2 might be the D (7 bases). The CDR3 sequence is 14 residues long. Trimming left V 8 bases short and J 1 base short, with 15 bases between. The germline V gene has CDR1 MDHEN and CDR2 SYDVKM.

The gene calls are TRBV9 and TRBJ1-6; 9 bases match TRBD1. This CDR3 is 15 amino acids long. V was pared by 4 bases and J by 9 bases, with 8 bases of the junction left unmatched. Germline-derived CDR1 and CDR2 are SGDLS and YYNGEE. The CDR3 sequence: CASSRDRTGVSPLHF. In DNA form, the CDR3 reads TGTGCCAGCAGCCGAGACCGGACAGGGGTTTCACCCCTCCACTTT.

The rearrangement links TRBV6-6 to TRBJ1-4, with 8 bases lining up with TRBD1. The CDR3 contains 14 residues. Germline CDR1 MNHNY, CDR2 SVGAGI (reference sequence). V lost 6 bases, J lost 3 bases, and 3 bases stayed unmatched. The DNA of the CDR3 is TGTGCCAGCAGCCTACAGGGGGCTAATGAAAAACTGTTTTTT. Translated, it gives CASSLQGANEKLFF.

The rearrangement links TRBV5-1 to TRBJ1-2; 7 nucleotides align to TRBD1. The CDR3 is made up of 16 amino acids. The V and J ends lost 4 bases and 7 bases, in that order; junction bases with no gene match: 16. Germline V gives CDR1 SGHRS, CDR2 YFSETQ. Here the CDR3 DNA reads TGCGCCAGCAGCAAAACCGAAATTTACAGGGGTGCTGGCTACACCTTC. Amino acid sequence: CASSKTEIYRGAGYTF.

The rearrangement uses TRBV6-5 and TRBJ1-3; 9 bases agree with TRBD1. CDR1 MNHEY and CDR2 SVGAGI come from the germline V gene. The CDR3 has 15 residues. Trimming at V came to 2 bases and at J to 1 base, leaving 0 bases not matched to a gene. The CDR3 loop is CASSYDRGSGNTIYF. CDR3 DNA sequence: TGTGCCAGCAGTTACGACAGGGGGTCTGGAAACACCATATATTTT.

This clone was detected a few times. J is TRBJ2-1 and V is TRBV18; D is undetermined. The CDR3 extends over 15 amino acids. Germline V CDR1 and CDR2: KGHSH, LQKENI. Deletions cut 0 bases from V and 1 base from J, with 7 bases between. The CDR3 region has the DNA TGTGCCAGCTCACCACCTAGCCTGTCCTACAATGAGCAGTTCTTC. This encodes CASSPPSLSYNEQFF.

This rearrangement joins TRBV28 to TRBJ1-5; no definite D call. CDR3 length: 14 amino acids. The germline CDR1 and CDR2 sequences are MDHEN and SYDVKM. Trimming removed 5 bases from V and 8 bases from J, with 16 bases in between. The DNA of the CDR3 is TGTGCCAGCAGTCCGCCGACTGGCTTAAAGCCCCAGCATTTT. Translated, it gives CASSPPTGLKPQHF.

This clone was seen a few times. This rearrangement joins TRBV6-5 to TRBJ2-5; 7 bases align to TRBD2. Near its end, the DNA agrees better with TRBJ2-7, so the J call may be wrong. The CDR3 has 15 residues. Germline-derived CDR1 and CDR2 are MNHEY and SVGAGI. CDR3 sequence: CASRRNGEGLYEQYF. The CDR3 bases are TGTGCCAGCAGACGAAACGGGGAGGGCCTATACGAGCAGTACTTC.

A single count supports this clone. The rearrangement uses TRBV29-1 and TRBJ2-7, with D possibly being TRBD1 (5 bases). The CDR3 totals 11 residues. Germline loops: CDR1 SQVTM, CDR2 ANQGSEA. V was clipped by 4 bases and J by 7 bases, with 11 bases between them. In nucleotides, the CDR3 is TGCAGCGTTGGATGGGGCAAGGAGCAGTACTTC. Translated: CSVGWGKEQYF.

This chain links TRBV21-1 with TRBJ2-2; the table's D call, TRBD2, was not checked against the DNA. TRBV21-1 is a pseudogene. The CDR3 is made up of 16 amino acids. As DNA, the CDR3 is TGTGCCAGCAGCAAAAATGATAGCGGGAGTACCGGGGAGCTGTTTTTT. Residues: CASSKNDSGSTGELFF.

CDR3: CACGLAYEQYF. The CDR3 coding sequence is TGTGCCTGCGGACTAGCCTACGAGCAGTACTTC. The gene calls are TRBV30 and TRBJ2-7; TRBD2 matches 7 bases. Germline assignment: CDR1 GTSNPN and CDR2 SVGIG (reference sequence). The CDR3 sequence is 11 residues long. Germline trimming cut 6 bases from V and 2 bases from J; bases unmatched to any gene: 1.

The chain links TRBV5-6 to TRBJ2-2, with 7 bases that match TRBD1. The V and J ends lost 0 bases and 0 bases, in that order; junction bases with no gene match: 5. This CDR3 has 17 amino acids. The germline CDR1 and CDR2 sequences are SGHDT and YYEEEE. The CDR3 protein is CASSLVGQGANTGELFF. The CDR3 DNA reads as TGTGCCAGCAGCTTGGTGGGTCAGGGGGCGAACACCGGGGAGCTGTTTTTT.

J is TRBJ2-7 and V is TRBV7-6; TRBD1 might be the D (6 bases). CDR3 length: 13 residues. Trimming pared 1 base from V and 4 bases from J, leaving 8 bases between. Germline loops: CDR1 SGHVS, CDR2 FNYEAQ. The CDR3 loop reads CASSLGTAYEQYF. The DNA of the CDR3 is TGTGCCAGCAGCTTAGGGACAGCATACGAGCAGTACTTC.

This clone has just a few counts. This sequence joins TRBV6-6 and TRBJ1-5; 7 bases fit TRBD1. The CDR3 sequence is 15 residues long. The V gene end was trimmed by 6 bases and the J gene end by 2 bases; junction bases not matched to a gene: 7. CDR1 and CDR2 from the germline V gene are MNHNY and SVGAGI (reference sequence). The CDR3 region is CASRRDRTGNQPQHF. CDR3 DNA: TGTGCCAGCAGACGGGACAGAACGGGCAATCAGCCCCAGCATTTT.

The CDR3 DNA sequence: TGTGCCAGCAGCCCTCCGGGTCTCGGGGTGGATGGCTACACCTTC. It specifies CASSPPGLGVDGYTF. The gene calls are TRBV7-9 and TRBJ1-2; no clear D. Germline V CDR1 and CDR2: SEHNR, FQNEAQ (reference sequence). V was pared by 5 bases and J by 6 bases, with 19 bases between. CDR3 size: 15 residues.

The rearrangement links TRBV28 to TRBJ1-6; no definite D call. The CDR3 spans 13 residues. CDR1 and CDR2 (germline): MDHEN, SYDVKM. Trimming stripped 5 bases from V and 15 bases from J, with 17 bases between. DNA for the CDR3: TGTGCCAGCAGTCCCCACATTCACCCCCTCCTCCACTTT. Protein sequence: CASSPHIHPLLHF.

This clone came up a few times. V gene TRBV21-1 combines with J gene TRBJ1-4. TRBV21-1 constitutes a pseudogene. The CDR3 is 10 residues long. This CDR3 is CASSYRDCFF. The CDR3 DNA reads as TGTGCCAGCAGTTACCGCGACTGTTTTTTT.

The rearrangement uses TRBV6-6 and TRBJ1-5; the D gene is possibly TRBD1 (6 bases). The CDR3 consists of 14 residues. V was cut by 4 bases and J by 2 bases, with 9 bases left in between. CDR1 and CDR2 from the germline V gene are MNHNY and SVGAGI (reference sequence). CDR3 amino acids: CASSSQGGNQPQHF. The DNA of the CDR3 is TGTGCCAGCAGTTCACAGGGTGGCAATCAGCCCCAGCATTTT.

The CDR3 protein is CASSPQGAGSTEAFF. CDR3 in DNA: TGTGCCAGCAGCCCCCAGGGGGCAGGGAGCACTGAAGCTTTCTTT. The chain has TRBV6-1 and TRBJ1-1, with 8 bases aligning to TRBD1. The CDR3 loop spans 15 amino acids. From germline, CDR1 is MNHNS and CDR2 SASEGT. V lost 6 bases and J lost 4; bases outside the gene matches: 10.

The genes are TRBV5-1 and TRBJ1-4, with D maybe TRBD1 (6 bases). This CDR3 has 12 residues. Germline lookup yields CDR1 SGHRS and CDR2 YFSETQ. V lost 5 bases, J lost 6 bases, and 8 bases lay in between. In nucleotides, the CDR3 is TGCGCCAGCAGGGGGGCCGATGAAAAACTGTTTTTT. It specifies CASRGADEKLFF.

V is TRBV5-1 and J is TRBJ1-1, with D maybe TRBD1 (5 bases). CDR1 and CDR2 (germline): SGHRS, YFSETQ. This CDR3 has 14 residues. V gave up 3 bases and J gave up 2 bases, with 11 bases separating them. The CDR3 is CASSWGGDNTEAFF. Here the CDR3 DNA reads TGCGCCAGCAGCTGGGGGGGGGACAACACTGAAGCTTTCTTT.